Listed below are T cell receptor beta chains from one sample, sequenced in a study of cytomegalovirus exposure and HLA in healthy donors. Clones were sequenced by immunoSEQ multiplex PCR, and TCRdb holds only the in-frame ones, with some missing. This listing includes 150,000 to 200,000 clones. What was sequenced was PBMCs. The receptors were gathered from a man aged 25-45 years in good health and CMV-seronegative. The CDR3 runs from the conserved cysteine through the conserved F or W. Each record gives: D gene, V gene, J gene, CDR3 DNA, CDR3 protein. A D gene is named only where the DNA matches it firmly.

NA	TRBV18	TRBJ2-7	TGTGCCAGCTCACTCATCCGGGACACCTCCTACGAGCAGTACTTC	CASSLIRDTSYEQYF
NA	TRBV9	TRBJ2-7	TGTGCCAGCAGCGTAGCGGGGGACGGTACCTACGAGCAGTACTTC	CASSVAGDGTYEQYF
NA	TRBV6-5	TRBJ1-2	TGTGCCAGCAGTTACGCAGGGTTTTATGGCTACACCTTC	CASSYAGFYGYTF
TRBD1	TRBV7-2	TRBJ2-5	TGTGCCAGCAGCCCGGACAGGGACCAAGAGACCCAGTACTTC	CASSPDRDQETQYF
NA	TRBV7-8	TRBJ2-1	TGTGCCAGCAGCTTAGCTAATCGGGTAAGCTCCTACAATGAGCAGTTCTTC	CASSLANRVSSYNEQFF
NA	TRBV11-3	TRBJ2-7	TGTGCCAGCAGCTTATCGGGGACGGGAGACCACGAGCAGTACTTC	CASSLSGTGDHEQYF
NA	TRBV27	TRBJ2-2	TGTGCCAGCAGTTTATCGGAGGGGCGGAACGGGGAGCTGTTTTTT	CASSLSEGRNGELFF
TRBD1	TRBV10-3	TRBJ1-5	TGTGCCATCGGGGACGGGACAGGGGTCAATCAGCCCCAGCATTTT	CAIGDGTGVNQPQHF
NA	TRBV4-1	TRBJ1-1	TGCGCCAGCAGCCAAGATAGGGGCAGGATCCTTAGAGGGAACACTGAAGCTTTCTTT	CASSQDRGRILRGNTEAFF
TRBD1	TRBV7-9	TRBJ2-2	TGTGCCAGCAGCAACCCGGACAGGGGAGGCACCGGGGAGCTGTTTTTT	CASSNPDRGGTGELFF
TRBD2	TRBV27	TRBJ2-3	TGTGCCAGCAGTGGGGGTAGCGGGGGGCCAAGCACAGATACGCAGTATTTT	CASSGGSGGPSTDTQYF
TRBD1	TRBV20-1	TRBJ2-7	TGCAGTGCTGGACAGGGGGCCAAGCAGTACTTC	CSAGQGAKQYF